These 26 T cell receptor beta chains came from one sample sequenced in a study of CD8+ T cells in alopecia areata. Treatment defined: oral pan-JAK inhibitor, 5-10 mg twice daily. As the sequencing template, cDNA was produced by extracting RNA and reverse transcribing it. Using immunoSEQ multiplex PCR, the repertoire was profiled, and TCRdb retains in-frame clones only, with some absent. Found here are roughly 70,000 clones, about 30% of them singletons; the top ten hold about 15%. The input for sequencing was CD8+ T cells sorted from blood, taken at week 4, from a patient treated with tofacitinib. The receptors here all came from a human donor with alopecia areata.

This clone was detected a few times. CDR3 amino acids: CASSTRQDLEEQYF. For the CDR3, the DNA is TGTGCCAGCAGCACCCGACAGGACCTGGAGGAGCAGTACTTC. This sequence joins TRBV13 and TRBJ2-7, with a possible D match to TRBD1 (6 bases). The V end lost 5 bases, the J end lost 7 bases, and 18 bases lay between the germline ends. The V gene's germline CDR1 is PRHDT and CDR2 FYEKMQ (reference sequence). The length of the CDR3 is 14 residues.

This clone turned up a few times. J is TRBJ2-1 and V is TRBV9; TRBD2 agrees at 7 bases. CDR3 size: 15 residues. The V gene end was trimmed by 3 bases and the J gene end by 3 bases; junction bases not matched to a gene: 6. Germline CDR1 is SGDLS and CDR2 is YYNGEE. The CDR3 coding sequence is TGTGCCAGCAGCGGAGGGCGGGAGTACTACAATGAGCAGTTCTTC. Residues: CASSGGREYYNEQFF.

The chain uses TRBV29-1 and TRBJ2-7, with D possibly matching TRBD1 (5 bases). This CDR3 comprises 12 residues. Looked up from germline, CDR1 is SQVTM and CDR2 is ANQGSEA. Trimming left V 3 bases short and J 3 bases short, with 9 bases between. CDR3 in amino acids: CSVEGLNYEQYF. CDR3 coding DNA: TGCAGCGTTGAGGGGCTTAACTACGAGCAGTACTTC.

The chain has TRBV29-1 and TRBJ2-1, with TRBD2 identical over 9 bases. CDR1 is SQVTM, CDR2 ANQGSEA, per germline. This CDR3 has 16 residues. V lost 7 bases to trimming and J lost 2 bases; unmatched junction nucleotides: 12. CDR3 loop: CSARRRREGPYNEQFF. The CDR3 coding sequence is TGCAGCGCCCGCCGGAGGCGGGAGGGCCCCTACAATGAGCAGTTCTTC.

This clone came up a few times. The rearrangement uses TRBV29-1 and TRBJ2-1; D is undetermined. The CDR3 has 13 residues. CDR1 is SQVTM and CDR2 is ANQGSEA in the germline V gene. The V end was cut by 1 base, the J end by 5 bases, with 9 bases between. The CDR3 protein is CSVEGGQDNEQFF. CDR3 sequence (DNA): TGCAGCGTTGAAGGTGGCCAAGACAATGAGCAGTTCTTC.

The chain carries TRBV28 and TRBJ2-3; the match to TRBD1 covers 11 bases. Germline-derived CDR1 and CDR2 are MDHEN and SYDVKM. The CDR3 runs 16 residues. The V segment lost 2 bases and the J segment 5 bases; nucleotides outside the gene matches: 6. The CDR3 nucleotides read TGTGCCAGCAGTTTACGGGACAGGGGGTTGCAAGATACGCAGTATTTT. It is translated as CASSLRDRGLQDTQYF. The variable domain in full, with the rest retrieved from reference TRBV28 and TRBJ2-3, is DVKVTQSSRYLVKRTGEKVFLECVQDMDHENMFWYRQDPGLGLRLIYFSYDVKMKEKGDIPEGYSVSREKKERFSLILESASTNQTSMYLCASSLRDRGLQDTQYFGPGTRLTVL.

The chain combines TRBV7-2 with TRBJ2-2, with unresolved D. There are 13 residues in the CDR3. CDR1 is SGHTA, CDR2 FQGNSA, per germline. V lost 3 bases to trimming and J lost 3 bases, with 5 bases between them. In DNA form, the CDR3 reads TGTGCCAGCAGCTTGCGCGACACCGGGGAGCTGTTTTTT. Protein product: CASSLRDTGELFF.

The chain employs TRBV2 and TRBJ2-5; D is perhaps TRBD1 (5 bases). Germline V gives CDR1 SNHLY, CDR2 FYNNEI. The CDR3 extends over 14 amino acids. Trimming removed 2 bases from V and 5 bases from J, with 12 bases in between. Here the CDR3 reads CASSEPGLEETQYF. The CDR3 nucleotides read TGTGCCAGCAGTGAACCAGGGCTGGAGGAGACCCAGTACTTC.

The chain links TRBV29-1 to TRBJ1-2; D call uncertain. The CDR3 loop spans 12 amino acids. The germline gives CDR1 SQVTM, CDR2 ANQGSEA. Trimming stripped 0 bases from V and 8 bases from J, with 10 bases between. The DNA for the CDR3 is TGCAGCGTTGAAGATCGGTGGGGAGGCTACACCTTC. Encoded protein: CSVEDRWGGYTF.

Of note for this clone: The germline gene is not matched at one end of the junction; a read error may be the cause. The CDR3 reads CASSPGESYNEQFF. The CDR3 coding sequence is TGTGCTAGCAGCCCAGGGGAATCCTACAATGAGCAGTTCTTC. The chain carries TRBV7-6 and TRBJ2-1, with D possibly being TRBD1 (6 bases). CDR3 length: 14 amino acids. Per germline, CDR1 SGHVS and CDR2 FNYEAQ. Together with reference TRBV7-6 and TRBJ2-1, the CDR3 gives the full variable domain: GAGVSQSPRYKVTKRGQDVALRCDPISGHVSLYWYRQALGQGPEFLTYFNYEAQQDKSGLPNDRFSAERPEGSISTLTIQRTEQRDSAMYRCASSPGESYNEQFFGPGTRLTVL.

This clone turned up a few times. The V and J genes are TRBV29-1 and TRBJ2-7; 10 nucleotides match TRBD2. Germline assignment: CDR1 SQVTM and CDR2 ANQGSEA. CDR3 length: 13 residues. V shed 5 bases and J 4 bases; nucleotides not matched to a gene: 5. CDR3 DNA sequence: TGCAGCGTTTCTAGCGGGAGTGGTTACGAGCAGTACTTC. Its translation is CSVSSGSGYEQYF.

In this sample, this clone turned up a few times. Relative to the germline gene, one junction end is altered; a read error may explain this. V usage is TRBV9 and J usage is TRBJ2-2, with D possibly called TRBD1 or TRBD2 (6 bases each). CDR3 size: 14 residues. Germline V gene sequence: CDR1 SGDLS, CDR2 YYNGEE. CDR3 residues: CASTVGGIGGELFF. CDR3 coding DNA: TGTGCCAGCACCGTAGGGGGGATCGGCGGGGAGCTGTTTTTT.

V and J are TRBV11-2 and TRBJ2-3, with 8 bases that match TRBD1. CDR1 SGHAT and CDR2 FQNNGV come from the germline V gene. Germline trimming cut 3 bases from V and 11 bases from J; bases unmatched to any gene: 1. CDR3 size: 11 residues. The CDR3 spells CASSFGQGQYF. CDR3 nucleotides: TGTGCCAGCAGCTTTGGACAGGGGCAGTATTTT.

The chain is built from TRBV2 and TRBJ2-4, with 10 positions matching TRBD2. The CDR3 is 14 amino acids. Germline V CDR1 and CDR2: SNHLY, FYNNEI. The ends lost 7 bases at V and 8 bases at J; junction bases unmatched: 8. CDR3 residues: CASIPAGGSDIQYF. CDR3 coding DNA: TGTGCCAGCATCCCAGCGGGAGGGTCGGACATTCAGTACTTC.

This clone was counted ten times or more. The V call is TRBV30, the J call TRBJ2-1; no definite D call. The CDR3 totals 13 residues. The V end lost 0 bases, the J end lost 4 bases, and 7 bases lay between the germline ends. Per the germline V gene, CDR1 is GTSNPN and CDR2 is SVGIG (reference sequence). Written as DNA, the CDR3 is TGTGCCTGGAGTGTTTCGGTATACAATGAGCAGTTCTTC. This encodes CAWSVSVYNEQFF.

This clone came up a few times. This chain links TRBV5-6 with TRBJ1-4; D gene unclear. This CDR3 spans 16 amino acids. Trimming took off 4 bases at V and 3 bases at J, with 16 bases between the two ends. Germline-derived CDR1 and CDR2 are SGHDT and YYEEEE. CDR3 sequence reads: CASSDGSQAANEKLFF. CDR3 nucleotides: TGTGCCAGCAGCGACGGGTCCCAGGCTGCTAATGAAAAACTGTTTTTT.

DNA of the CDR3: TGCAGCGTGCCCAAAAAGGGTGGCTACACCTTC. This sequence encodes CSVPKKGGYTF. The V gene is TRBV29-1, the J gene TRBJ1-2; D gene uncertain. CDR1 SQVTM and CDR2 ANQGSEA come from the germline V gene. The CDR3 loop spans 11 amino acids. V lost 6 bases to trimming and J lost 7 bases, with 12 bases between them.

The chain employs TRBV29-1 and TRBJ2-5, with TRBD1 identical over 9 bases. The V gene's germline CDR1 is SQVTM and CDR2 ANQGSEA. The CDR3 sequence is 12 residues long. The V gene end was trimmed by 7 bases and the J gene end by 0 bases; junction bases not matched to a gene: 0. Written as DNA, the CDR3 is TGCAGCGGGGACAGGGACCAAGAGACCCAGTACTTC. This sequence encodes CSGDRDQETQYF.

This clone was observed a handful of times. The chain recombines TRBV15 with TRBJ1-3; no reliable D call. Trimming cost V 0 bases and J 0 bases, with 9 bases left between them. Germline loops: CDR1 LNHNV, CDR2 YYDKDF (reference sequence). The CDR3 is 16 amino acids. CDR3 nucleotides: TGTGCCACCAGCAGAGATCGGGCGTACTCTGGAAACACCATATATTTT. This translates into CATSRDRAYSGNTIYF.

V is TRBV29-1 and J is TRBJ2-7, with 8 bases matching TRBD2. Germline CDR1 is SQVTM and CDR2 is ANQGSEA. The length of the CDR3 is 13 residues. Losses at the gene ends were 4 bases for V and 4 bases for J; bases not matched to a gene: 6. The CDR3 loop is CSVALAVGYEQYF. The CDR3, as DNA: TGCAGCGTTGCACTAGCGGTGGGGTACGAGCAGTACTTC.

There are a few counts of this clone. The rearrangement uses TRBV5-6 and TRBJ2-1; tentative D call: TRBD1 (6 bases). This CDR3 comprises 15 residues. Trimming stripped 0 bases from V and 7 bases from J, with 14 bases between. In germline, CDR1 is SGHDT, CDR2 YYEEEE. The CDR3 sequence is CASSLGPDRRNEQFF. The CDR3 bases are TGTGCCAGCAGCTTGGGTCCGGACAGAAGGAATGAGCAGTTCTTC. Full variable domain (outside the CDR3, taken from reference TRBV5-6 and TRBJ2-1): DAGVTQSPTHLIKTRGQQVTLRCSPKSGHDTVSWYQQALGQGPQFIFQYYEEEERQRGNFPDRFSGHQFPNYSSELNVNALLLGDSALYLCASSLGPDRRNEQFFGPGTRLTVL.

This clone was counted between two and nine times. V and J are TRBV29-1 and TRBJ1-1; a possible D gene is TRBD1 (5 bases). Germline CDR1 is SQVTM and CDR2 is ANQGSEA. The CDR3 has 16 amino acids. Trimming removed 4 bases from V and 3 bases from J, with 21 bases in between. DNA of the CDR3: TGCAGCGTTGGCGTTTTAGATCGGGGCAGGGACACTGAAGCTTTCTTT. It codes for CSVGVLDRGRDTEAFF.

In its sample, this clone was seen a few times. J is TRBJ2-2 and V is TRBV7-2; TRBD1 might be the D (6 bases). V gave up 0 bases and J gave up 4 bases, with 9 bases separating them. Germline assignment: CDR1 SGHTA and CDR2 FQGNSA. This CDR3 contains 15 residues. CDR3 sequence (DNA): TGTGCCAGCAGCTTAGCGGGGGCGTTCACCGGGGAGCTGTTTTTT. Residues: CASSLAGAFTGELFF.

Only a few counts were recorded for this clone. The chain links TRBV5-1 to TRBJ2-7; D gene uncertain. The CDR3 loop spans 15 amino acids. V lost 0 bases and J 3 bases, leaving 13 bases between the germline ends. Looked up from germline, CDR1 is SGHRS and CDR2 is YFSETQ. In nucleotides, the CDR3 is TGCGCCAGCAGCTTGGAAGGCGGCAGAAGCTACGAGCAGTACTTC. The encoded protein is CASSLEGGRSYEQYF.

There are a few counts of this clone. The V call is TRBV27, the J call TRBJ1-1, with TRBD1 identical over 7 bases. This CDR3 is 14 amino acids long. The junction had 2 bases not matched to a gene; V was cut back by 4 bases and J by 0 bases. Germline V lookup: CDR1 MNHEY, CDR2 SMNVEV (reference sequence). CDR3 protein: CASSSQGLNTEAFF. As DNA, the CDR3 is TGTGCCAGCAGTTCACAGGGGTTGAACACTGAAGCTTTCTTT.

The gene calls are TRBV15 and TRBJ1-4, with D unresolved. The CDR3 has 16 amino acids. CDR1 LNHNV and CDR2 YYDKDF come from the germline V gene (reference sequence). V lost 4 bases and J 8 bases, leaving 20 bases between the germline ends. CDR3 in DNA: TGTGCCACCAGCAACACAGACCGGCTCTTAGAGGAAAAACTGTTTTTT. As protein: CATSNTDRLLEEKLFF.